The clone carrying this TCR beta chain appeared a single time. The data stem from a study of blood T cell repertoires in COVID-19. Profiled with immunoSEQ multiplex PCR; TCRdb holds only in-frame clones, not every one. The table has approximately 110,000 clones, roughly 74% seen once. Sequencing was done on a sample of peripheral blood. The source of this sequence is a man older than 75 with COVID-19, enrolled during active disease.

CDR3 nucleotides: TGTGCCAGCAGCGTCGGACTAGCGACCCATGAGCAGTTCTTC. It codes for CASSVGLATHEQFF. The V call is TRBV9, the J call TRBJ2-1; 9 bases map to TRBD2. Per germline, CDR1 SGDLS and CDR2 YYNGEE. The junction had 5 bases not matched to a gene; V was cut back by 2 bases and J by 8 bases. The CDR3 length is 14 residues.